Listed here are 10 T cell receptor beta chains from one sample, sequenced in a study of blood T cell repertoires in COVID-19. TCRdb keeps only in-frame clones here, not all; method: immunoSEQ multiplex PCR. The sample contains a few hundred thousand clones, roughly 87% of which appear only once. The sequenced sample was PBMCs or T cells enriched from blood (not recorded which). These receptors were taken from a woman between 25 and 40 years old who had recovered from COVID-19.

This rearrangement joins TRBV28 to TRBJ1-6; 7 bases line up with TRBD1. CDR3 length equals 15 residues. CDR1 is MDHEN and CDR2 is SYDVKM in the germline V gene. V lost 5 bases, J lost 7 bases, and 8 bases stayed unmatched. Here the CDR3 DNA reads TGTGCCAGCAGTCCAACGGGACAGAAGAATTCACCCCTCCACTTT. It translates to CASSPTGQKNSPLHF. Combining the CDR3 with reference TRBV28 and TRBJ1-6 gives the whole variable domain DVKVTQSSRYLVKRTGEKVFLECVQDMDHENMFWYRQDPGLGLRLIYFSYDVKMKEKGDIPEGYSVSREKKERFSLILESASTNQTSMYLCASSPTGQKNSPLHFGNGTRLTVT.

The chain joins TRBV4-1 to TRBJ1-4, with D perhaps matching TRBD1 (5 bases). Germline CDR1 reads MGHRA; CDR2 reads YSYEKL. The V gene lost 4 bases and the J gene lost 8 bases, with 14 bases spanning the gap. CDR3 length: 14 residues. The CDR3 DNA reads as TGCGCCAGCAGCCGGTTGGGGGGTGCCGAAAAACTGTTTTTT. Protein: CASSRLGGAEKLFF.

J is TRBJ1-1 and V is TRBV7-9; D ambiguous. V was shortened by 4 bases and J by 11 bases, with 17 bases between the two germline ends. The CDR3 extends over 13 amino acids. CDR1 and CDR2 (germline): SEHNR, FQNEAQ (reference sequence). CDR3 nucleotide sequence: TGTGCCAGCAGCTCGGGGTCCGGGATTGGGGCTTTCTTT. Its protein product is CASSSGSGIGAFF. Together with reference TRBV7-9 and TRBJ1-1, the CDR3 gives the full variable domain: DTGVSQNPRHKITKRGQNVTFRCDPISEHNRLYWYRQTLGQGPEFLTYFQNEAQLEKSRLLSDRFSAERPKGSFSTLEIQRTEQGDSAMYLCASSSGSGIGAFFGQGTRLTVV.

The rearrangement links TRBV7-2 to TRBJ1-2; no clear D. Germline CDR1 and CDR2: SGHTA and FQGNSA. V shed 0 bases and J shed 7 bases, with 12 bases lying between them. The CDR3 loop spans 14 amino acids. DNA for the CDR3: TGTGCCAGCAGCTTAGCGGGCCGGCTGGGTGGCTACACCTTC. Protein sequence: CASSLAGRLGGYTF.

This sequence joins TRBV7-2 and TRBJ1-1; 7 bases align to TRBD1. The V segment lost 6 bases and the J segment 6 bases; nucleotides outside the gene matches: 13. Germline CDR1 SGHTA, CDR2 FQGNSA. The CDR3 sequence is 15 residues long. CDR3 amino acids: CASRLRTGWEAEAFF. The CDR3 bases are TGTGCCAGCAGACTGAGGACAGGTTGGGAAGCTGAAGCTTTCTTT.

The chain has TRBV18 and TRBJ2-3; 9 nucleotides line up with TRBD2. The CDR3 consists of 18 residues. V dropped 1 base and J dropped 6; count of bases not matched to a gene: 14. CDR1 KGHSH and CDR2 LQKENI come from the germline V gene. In DNA form, the CDR3 reads TGTGCCAGCTCACCACGGACTAGCGCGACGCTATTGGGGGATACGCAGTATTTT. Protein sequence: CASSPRTSATLLGDTQYF.

This clone showed up just once. The chain joins TRBV5-1 to TRBJ1-3; 12 nucleotides line up with TRBD1. The CDR3 is 17 amino acids. From germline, CDR1 is SGHRS and CDR2 YFSETQ. The trim removed 0 bases at V and 4 bases at J, leaving 5 bases unmatched. This CDR3 is CASSLAGQGASGNTIYF. The CDR3 DNA reads as TGCGCCAGCAGCTTGGCGGGACAGGGGGCTTCCGGAAACACCATATATTTT.

V is TRBV21-1 and J is TRBJ2-5; the D call in the table, TRBD2, was not verified against the DNA. TRBV21-1 is a documented pseudogene. The CDR3 spans 20 residues. The CDR3 here is CASSNHPTRRLAGIQETQYF. CDR3 coding DNA: TGTGCCAGCAGCAACCATCCGACCCGCCGACTAGCGGGGATACAAGAGACCCAGTACTTC.

The chain uses TRBV5-4 and TRBJ2-1, with TRBD2 matching 7 bases. The CDR3 has 15 amino acids. Germline V gene data show CDR1 as SGHNT and CDR2 as YYREEE (reference sequence). Losses at the gene ends were 4 bases for V and 7 bases for J; bases not matched to a gene: 11. The CDR3 sequence: CASSPGGSGVNEQFF. CDR3 DNA: TGTGCCAGCAGCCCCGGGGGGTCGGGTGTTAATGAGCAGTTCTTC.

The chain uses TRBV11-1 and TRBJ1-1; TRBD1 might be the D (5 bases). Per the germline V gene, CDR1 is SGHAT and CDR2 is FQDESV (reference sequence). The V end lost 5 bases, the J end lost 2 bases, and 9 bases lay between the germline ends. The length of the CDR3 is 13 residues. The CDR3 protein is CASSPQGNTEAFF. The CDR3 nucleotides read TGTGCCAGCAGCCCCCAGGGTAACACTGAAGCTTTCTTT.